The entry that follows covers one T cell receptor (beta chain) sequence. The antigen remains unidentified. Germline is not matched at one junction end, which may reflect a read error. This record comes from a study of OX40 agonist ivuxolimab in advanced cancers. Whole-study context: A diagnosis of hepatocellular carcinoma, melanoma, renal cell or head and neck cancer was present in dose-escalation patients. The study's findings and limits: Clonal expansion from baseline to week 6 occurred in both CD4+ and CD8+ T cells. Relatively little clonal expansion, among the lowest observed, appeared in partial responders at 0.1-3.0 mg/kg.

Germline V gene sequence: CDR1 SGHAT, CDR2 FQDESV (reference sequence). The length of the CDR3 is 14 residues. Assay used: immunoSEQ multiplex PCR; TCRdb lists only in-frame clones, some missing. The table has 77,000 or so clones, about 80% seen once. The source is an adult with an advanced solid tumor such as melanoma, head and neck, liver or kidney cancer. Sample: CD4+ or CD8+ T cells sorted from blood, taken in a trial of the OX40 agonist ivuxolimab. V usage is TRBV11-1 and J usage is TRBJ2-7; D not resolved. This CDR3 is CARSLDNLRYEQYF. The CDR3 DNA follows: TGTGCCAGAAGCTTGGATAACCTTAGGTACGAGCAGTACTTC.